This entry features one TCR beta chain sequence. As yet, its antigen is unknown. At one boundary the junction diverges from the germline segment, which might be a read error. The entry originates in a study of regulatory T cells in long-lasting Graves disease. In germline, CDR1 is MNHNS, CDR2 SASEGT. The CDR3 runs 13 residues. The time point: newly diagnosed GD, antithyroid drugs for less than 3 months. Following extraction of RNA from PBMCs, that RNA was used to make the TCR library. As a group, patients came from one endocrinology department in Xi'an, China. Arm-PCR with iRepertoire HTBI primers amplified the CDR3 regions for these TCR beta libraries. TCRdb redid the calling of the multiplex PCR reads with MiXCR, one entry per CDR3 protein. The sample has about 430,000 distinct CDR3 sequences; about 15% are singletons. General study results and limits: Persistent patients shared more public clonotypes (about 2,900) than new patients (roughly 970).

The sample was also linked to a second study, of T cells in Graves' hyperthyroidism and ophthalmopathy.

The chain recombines TRBV6-1 with TRBJ1-2; D unresolved. Sequenced here: peripheral blood mononuclear cells (PBMCs), sampled at new diagnosis, from a patient treated with antithyroid drugs. The TCR was taken from a woman aged 40 to 50 with Graves disease. CDR3 DNA sequence: TGTGCCAGCAGCCCCCCGGGCCTTTATGGCTACATCTTC. It codes for CASSPPGLYGYIF.